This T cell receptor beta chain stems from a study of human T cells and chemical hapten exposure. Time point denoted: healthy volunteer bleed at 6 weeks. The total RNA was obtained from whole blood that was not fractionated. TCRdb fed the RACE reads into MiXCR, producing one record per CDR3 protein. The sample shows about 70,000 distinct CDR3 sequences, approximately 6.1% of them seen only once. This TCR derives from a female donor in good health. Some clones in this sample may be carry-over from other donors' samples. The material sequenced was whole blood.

CDR3 coding DNA: TGTGCCAGTAGTCTCGACAGTAATGAAAAACTGTTTTTT. Translated: CASSLDSNEKLFF. The chain joins TRBV19 to TRBJ1-4; possible D gene TRBD1, 5 bases. CDR3 length equals 13 residues. With 5 bases removed from V and 4 bases from J, the gap between germline ends came to 8 bases. Germline V lookup: CDR1 LNHDA, CDR2 SQIVND (reference sequence).